What follows is one T cell receptor (beta chain) and its context. As yet, its antigen is unknown. This CDR3 has 17 residues. Unmatched junction bases numbered 19, after V lost 4 bases and J lost 8 bases. Germline CDR1 reads SGHDT; CDR2 reads YYEEEE. The sample is drawn from a study of graft-versus-host responses after intestinal transplantation. Across the whole study: Transplants were multivisceral, liver-intestinal, or isolated intestinal. Recipients were all induced with anti-thymocyte globulin, then given tacrolimus and steroids for about three years. Study-wide points: Some GvH clones appeared in ileal mucosa or blood before recipient bone marrow.

Clones were read by immunoSEQ multiplex PCR, and TCRdb kept only the in-frame ones, dropping some. The sample yields roughly 97,000 clones, approximately 90% seen once. Material: PBMCs, obtained roughly 68 weeks after intestinal transplant. The sequence was obtained from a human patient who received an intestinal transplant, so some T cells may come from the graft donor. The gene calls are TRBV5-6 and TRBJ1-1, with 8 bases aligning to TRBD1. CDR3 loop: CASSDTTGQGAFREAFF. CDR3 nucleotide sequence: TGTGCCAGCAGCGATACGACAGGGCAGGGGGCATTCAGGGAAGCTTTCTTT.